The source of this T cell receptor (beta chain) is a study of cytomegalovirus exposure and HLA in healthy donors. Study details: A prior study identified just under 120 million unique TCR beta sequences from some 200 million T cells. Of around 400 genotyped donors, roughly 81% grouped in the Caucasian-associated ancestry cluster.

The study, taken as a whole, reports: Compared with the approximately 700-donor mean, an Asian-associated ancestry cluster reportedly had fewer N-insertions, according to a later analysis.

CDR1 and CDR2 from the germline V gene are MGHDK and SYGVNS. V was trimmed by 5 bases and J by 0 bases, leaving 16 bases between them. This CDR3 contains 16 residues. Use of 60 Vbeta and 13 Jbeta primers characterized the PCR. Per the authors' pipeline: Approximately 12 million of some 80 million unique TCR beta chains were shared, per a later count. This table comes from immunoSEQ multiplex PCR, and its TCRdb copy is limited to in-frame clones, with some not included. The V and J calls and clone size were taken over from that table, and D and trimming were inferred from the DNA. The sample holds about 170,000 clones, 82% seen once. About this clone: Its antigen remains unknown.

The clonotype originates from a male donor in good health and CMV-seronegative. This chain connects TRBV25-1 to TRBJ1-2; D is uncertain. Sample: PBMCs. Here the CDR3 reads CASSPLVGRANYGYTF. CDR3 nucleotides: TGTGCCAGCAGTCCTCTTGTCGGTCGAGCTAACTATGGCTACACCTTC.